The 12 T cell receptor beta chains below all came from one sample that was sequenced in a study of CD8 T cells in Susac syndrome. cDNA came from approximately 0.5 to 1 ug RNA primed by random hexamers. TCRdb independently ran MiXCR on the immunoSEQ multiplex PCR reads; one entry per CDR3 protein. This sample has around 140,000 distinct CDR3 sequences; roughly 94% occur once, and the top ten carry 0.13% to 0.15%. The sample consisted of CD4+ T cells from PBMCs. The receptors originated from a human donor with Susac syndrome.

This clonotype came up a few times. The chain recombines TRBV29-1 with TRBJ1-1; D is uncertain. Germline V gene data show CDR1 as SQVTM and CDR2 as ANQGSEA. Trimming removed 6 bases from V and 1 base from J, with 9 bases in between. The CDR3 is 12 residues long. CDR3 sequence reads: CSVRSGNTEAFF. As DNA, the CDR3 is TGCAGCGTCCGATCAGGGAACACTGAAGCTTTCTTT.

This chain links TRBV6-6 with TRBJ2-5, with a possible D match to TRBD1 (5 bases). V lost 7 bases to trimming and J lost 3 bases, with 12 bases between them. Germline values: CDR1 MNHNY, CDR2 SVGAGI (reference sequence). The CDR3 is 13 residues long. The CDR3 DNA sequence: TGTGCCAGCACTCAGGGCAGGGAAGAGACCCAGTACTTC. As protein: CASTQGREETQYF.

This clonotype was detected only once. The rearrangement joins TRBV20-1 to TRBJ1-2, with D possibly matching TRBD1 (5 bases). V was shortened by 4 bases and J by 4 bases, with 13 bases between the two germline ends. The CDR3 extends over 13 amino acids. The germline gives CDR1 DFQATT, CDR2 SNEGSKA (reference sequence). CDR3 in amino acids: CSANRDGPYGYTF. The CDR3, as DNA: TGCAGTGCTAATCGGGACGGCCCCTATGGCTACACCTTC.

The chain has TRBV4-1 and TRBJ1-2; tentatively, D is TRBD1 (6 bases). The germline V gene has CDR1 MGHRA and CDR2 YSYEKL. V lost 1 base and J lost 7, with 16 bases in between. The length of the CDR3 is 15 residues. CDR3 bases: TGCGCCAGCAGCCAAGCAGTAGACTACAGGGCTGGCTACACCTTC. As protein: CASSQAVDYRAGYTF.

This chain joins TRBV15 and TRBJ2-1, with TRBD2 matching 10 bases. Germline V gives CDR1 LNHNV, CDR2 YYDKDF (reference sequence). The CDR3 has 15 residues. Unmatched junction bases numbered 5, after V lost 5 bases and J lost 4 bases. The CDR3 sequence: CATSLLAGDYNEQFF. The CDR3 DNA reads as TGTGCCACCAGCCTCCTAGCGGGGGATTACAATGAGCAGTTCTTC.

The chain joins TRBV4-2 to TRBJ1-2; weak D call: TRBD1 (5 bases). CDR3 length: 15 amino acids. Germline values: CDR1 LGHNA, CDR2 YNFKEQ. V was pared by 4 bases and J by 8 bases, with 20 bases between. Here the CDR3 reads CASSLLGRPAGGYTF. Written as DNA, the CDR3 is TGTGCCAGCAGCCTCTTGGGACGGCCTGCGGGGGGCTACACCTTC.

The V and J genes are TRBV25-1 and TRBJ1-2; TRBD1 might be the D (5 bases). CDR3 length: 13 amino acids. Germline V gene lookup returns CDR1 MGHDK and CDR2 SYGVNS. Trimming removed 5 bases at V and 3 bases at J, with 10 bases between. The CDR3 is CASSWGLDYGYTF. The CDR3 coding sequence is TGTGCCAGCAGTTGGGGCTTGGACTATGGCTACACCTTC.

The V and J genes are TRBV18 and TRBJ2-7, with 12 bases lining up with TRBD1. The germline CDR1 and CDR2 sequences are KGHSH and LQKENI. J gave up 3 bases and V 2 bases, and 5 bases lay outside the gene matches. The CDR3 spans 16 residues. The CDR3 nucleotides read TGTGCCAGCTCACCAGGGACAGGGGGCATCAACTACGAGCAGTACTTC. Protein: CASSPGTGGINYEQYF.

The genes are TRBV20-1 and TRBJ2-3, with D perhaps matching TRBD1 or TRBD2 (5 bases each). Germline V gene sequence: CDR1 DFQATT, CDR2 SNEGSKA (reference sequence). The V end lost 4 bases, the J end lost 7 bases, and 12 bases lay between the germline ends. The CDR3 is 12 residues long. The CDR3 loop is CSATGRMYTQYF. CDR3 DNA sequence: TGCAGTGCTACGGGACGAATGTATACGCAGTATTTT.

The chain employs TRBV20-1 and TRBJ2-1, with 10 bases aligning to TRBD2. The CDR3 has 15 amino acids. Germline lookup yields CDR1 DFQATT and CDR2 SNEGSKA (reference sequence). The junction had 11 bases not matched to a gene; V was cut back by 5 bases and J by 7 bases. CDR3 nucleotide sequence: TGCAGTGCTCCCCGTGGTAGCGGGGGGTTGAATGAGCAGTTCTTC. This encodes CSAPRGSGGLNEQFF.

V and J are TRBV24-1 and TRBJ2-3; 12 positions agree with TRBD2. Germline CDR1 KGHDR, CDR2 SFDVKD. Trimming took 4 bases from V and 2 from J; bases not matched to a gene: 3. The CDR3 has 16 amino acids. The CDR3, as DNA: TGTGCCACCAGTGACCGACTAGCGGGGGACACAGATACGCAGTATTTT. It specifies CATSDRLAGDTDTQYF.

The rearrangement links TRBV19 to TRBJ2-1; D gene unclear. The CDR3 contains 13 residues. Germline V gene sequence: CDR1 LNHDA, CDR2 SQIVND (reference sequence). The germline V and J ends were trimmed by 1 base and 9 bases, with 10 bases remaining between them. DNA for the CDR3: TGTGCCAGTAGTATAGTAAGGCTAACTGAGCAGTTCTTC. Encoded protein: CASSIVRLTEQFF. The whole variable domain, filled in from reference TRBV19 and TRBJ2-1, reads DGGITQSPKYLFRKEGQNVTLSCEQNLNHDAMYWYRQDPGQGLRLIYYSQIVNDFQKGDIAEGYSVSREKKESFPLTVTSAQKNPTAFYLCASSIVRLTEQFFGPGTRLTVL.